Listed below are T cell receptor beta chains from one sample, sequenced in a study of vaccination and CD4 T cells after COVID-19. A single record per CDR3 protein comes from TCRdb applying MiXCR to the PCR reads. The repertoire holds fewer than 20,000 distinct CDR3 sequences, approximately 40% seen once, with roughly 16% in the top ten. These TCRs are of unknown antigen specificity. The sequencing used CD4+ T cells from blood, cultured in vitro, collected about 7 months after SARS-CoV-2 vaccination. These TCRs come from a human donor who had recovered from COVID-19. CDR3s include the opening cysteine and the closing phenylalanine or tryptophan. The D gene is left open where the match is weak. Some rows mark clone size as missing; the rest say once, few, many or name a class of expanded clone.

CDR3 protein: CATSDLPSYQDPNPVQYF
CDR3 DNA: TGTGCCACCAGTGATCTGCCCTCGTACCAGGACCCGAACCCCGTGCAGTACTTC
clone size: .
J gene: TRBJ2-4
D gene: .
V gene: TRBV24-1

CDR3 protein: CASSLADPLPGEQFF
CDR3 DNA: TGTGCCAGCAGCCTAGCCGACCCCCTCCCAGGGGAGCAGTTCTTC
clone size: .
J gene: TRBJ2-1
D gene: .
V gene: TRBV7-9

CDR3 protein: CSAPSRGPQTQYF
CDR3 DNA: TGCAGTGCTCCGTCCCGAGGCCCCCAGACCCAGTACTTC
clone size: .
J gene: TRBJ2-5
D gene: .
V gene: TRBV20-1

CDR3 protein: CASSVQRRTDTQYF
CDR3 DNA: TGTGCCAGCAGTGTTCAGCGGAGAACAGATACGCAGTATTTT
clone size: once
J gene: TRBJ2-3
D gene: .
V gene: TRBV2

CDR3 protein: CASSIQTRARGYNSPLHF
CDR3 DNA: TGTGCCAGCAGCATACAGACACGGGCTCGGGGCTATAATTCACCCCTCCACTTT
clone size: few
J gene: TRBJ1-6
D gene: .
V gene: TRBV7-2

CDR3 protein: CASSLELALQETQYF
CDR3 DNA: TGTGCCAGCAGCTTAGAACTAGCATTGCAAGAGACCCAGTACTTC
clone size: .
J gene: TRBJ2-5
D gene: .
V gene: TRBV7-8

CDR3 protein: CASSSPTWTSGSMLEQFF
CDR3 DNA: TGTGCCAGCAGCTCCCCAACCTGGACTAGCGGGAGCATGTTGGAGCAGTTCTTC
clone size: .
J gene: TRBJ2-1
D gene: TRBD2
V gene: TRBV6-2/TRBV6-3

CDR3 protein: CASSERARDLETQYF
CDR3 DNA: TGCGCCAGCAGTGAACGGGCGAGGGATTTGGAGACCCAGTACTTC
clone size: few
J gene: TRBJ2-5
D gene: .
V gene: TRBV10-1

CDR3 protein: CASRVESNYGYTF
CDR3 DNA: TGTGCCAGCAGAGTGGAGTCTAACTATGGCTACACCTTC
clone size: .
J gene: TRBJ1-2
D gene: .
V gene: TRBV6-1

CDR3 protein: CSAWTGTSYEQYF
CDR3 DNA: TGCAGTGCTTGGACAGGGACCTCCTACGAGCAGTACTTC
clone size: .
J gene: TRBJ2-7
D gene: TRBD1
V gene: TRBV20-1

CDR3 protein: CASSYSDRRSSYEQYF
CDR3 DNA: TGTGCCAGCAGTTACTCTGACAGGCGGAGCTCCTACGAGCAGTACTTC
clone size: few
J gene: TRBJ2-7
D gene: .
V gene: TRBV6-5

CDR3 protein: CASSSGNTGELFF
CDR3 DNA: TGTGCCAGTAGTAGCGGGAACACCGGGGAGCTGTTTTTT
clone size: .
J gene: TRBJ2-2
D gene: .
V gene: TRBV19

CDR3 protein: CASSQDLGEGQFF
CDR3 DNA: TGCGCCAGCAGCCAAGATCTGGGGGAGGGCCAGTTCTTC
clone size: .
J gene: TRBJ2-1
D gene: TRBD2
V gene: TRBV4-3

CDR3 protein: CASSITENYEQYF
CDR3 DNA: TGTGCCAGTAGTATAACCGAAAACTACGAGCAGTACTTC
clone size: .
J gene: TRBJ2-7
D gene: .
V gene: TRBV19

CDR3 protein: CASSLELTPYNEQFF
CDR3 DNA: TGTGCCAGCAGCTTAGAATTAACCCCCTACAATGAGCAGTTCTTC
clone size: .
J gene: TRBJ2-1
D gene: .
V gene: TRBV7-6

CDR3 protein: CASSLDFEGEQYF
CDR3 DNA: TGTGCCAGCAGCTTAGATTTCGAGGGCGAGCAGTACTTC
clone size: .
J gene: TRBJ2-7
D gene: .
V gene: TRBV11-3

CDR3 protein: CASSLMGAEGKLFF
CDR3 DNA: TGTGCCAGCAGCTTAATGGGGGCGGAGGGAAAACTGTTTTTT
clone size: .
J gene: TRBJ1-4
D gene: .
V gene: TRBV7-9

CDR3 protein: CASSLDLSKYEQYF
CDR3 DNA: TGTGCCAGCAGCTTAGACTTAAGCAAGTACGAGCAGTACTTC
clone size: few
J gene: TRBJ2-7
D gene: .
V gene: TRBV7-9

CDR3 protein: CSATLDGAGGYTF
CDR3 DNA: TGCAGTGCTACACTCGACGGGGCGGGGGGCTACACCTTC
clone size: .
J gene: TRBJ1-2
D gene: .
V gene: TRBV20-1

CDR3 protein: CASRRGAGLTGNSPLHF
CDR3 DNA: TGTGCCAGCAGGCGGGGGGCAGGCCTAACCGGTAATTCACCCCTCCACTTT
clone size: .
J gene: TRBJ1-6
D gene: .
V gene: TRBV27

CDR3 protein: CASNKNTGETQYF
CDR3 DNA: TGTGCCAGCAACAAAAATACGGGGGAGACCCAGTACTTC
clone size: .
J gene: TRBJ2-5
D gene: .
V gene: TRBV6-1

CDR3 protein: CASSFRDSYGYTF
CDR3 DNA: TGTGCCAGCAGCTTCCGGGACAGCTATGGCTACACCTTC
clone size: few
J gene: TRBJ1-2
D gene: TRBD1
V gene: TRBV7-9

CDR3 protein: CASSESWPQHF
CDR3 DNA: TGTGCCAGCAGTGAGTCATGGCCCCAGCATTTT
clone size: few
J gene: TRBJ1-5
D gene: .
V gene: TRBV6-1

CDR3 protein: CASSWARSDSNQPQHF
CDR3 DNA: TGTGCCAGCAGCTGGGCGCGGTCCGATTCCAATCAGCCCCAGCATTTT
clone size: once
J gene: TRBJ1-5
D gene: .
V gene: TRBV5-4

CDR3 protein: CASTPSGGAGANVLTF
CDR3 DNA: TGTGCCAGCACCCCTAGTGGGGGAGCTGGGGCCAACGTCCTGACTTTC
clone size: .
J gene: TRBJ2-6
D gene: .
V gene: TRBV7-8

CDR3 protein: CATSRDSRPSSYGYTF
CDR3 DNA: TGTGCCACCAGCAGAGATTCCCGGCCCAGTAGCTATGGCTACACCTTC
clone size: few
J gene: TRBJ1-2
D gene: .
V gene: TRBV15

CDR3 protein: CASSLGPYYGYTF
CDR3 DNA: TGTGCCAGCAGCTTAGGCCCCTACTATGGCTACACCTTC
clone size: few
J gene: TRBJ1-2
D gene: .
V gene: TRBV7-9

CDR3 protein: CASSYGRELITDTQYF
CDR3 DNA: TGTGCCAGCAGCTATGGGCGGGAACTGATCACAGATACGCAGTATTTT
clone size: .
J gene: TRBJ2-3
D gene: .
V gene: TRBV7-8

CDR3 protein: CASSLGPSTDTQYF
CDR3 DNA: TGTGCCAGCAGCTTGGGCCCCAGCACAGATACGCAGTATTTT
clone size: few
J gene: TRBJ2-3
D gene: .
V gene: TRBV7-2

CDR3 protein: CASSSYSEQFF
CDR3 DNA: TGTGCCAGCAGTTCCTACAGCGAGCAGTTCTTC
clone size: .
J gene: TRBJ2-1
D gene: .
V gene: TRBV12-3/TRBV12-4

CDR3 protein: CASRGGRGRTDTQYF
CDR3 DNA: TGTGCCAGCAGGGGGGGGCGAGGGCGCACAGATACGCAGTATTTT
clone size: .
J gene: TRBJ2-3
D gene: .
V gene: TRBV2

CDR3 protein: CAWSVRGQTPLHF
CDR3 DNA: TGTGCCTGGAGTGTCCGGGGACAGACGCCCCTCCACTTT
clone size: .
J gene: TRBJ1-6
D gene: TRBD1
V gene: TRBV30

CDR3 protein: CASSQAGQDQETQYF
CDR3 DNA: TGCGCCAGCAGCCAAGCAGGACAGGACCAAGAGACCCAGTACTTC
clone size: .
J gene: TRBJ2-5
D gene: TRBD1
V gene: TRBV4-1

CDR3 protein: CASSQASVNEQFF
CDR3 DNA: TGCGCCAGCAGCCAAGCTAGCGTCAATGAGCAGTTCTTC
clone size: .
J gene: TRBJ2-1
D gene: .
V gene: TRBV4-1

CDR3 protein: CATQSPGETQYF
CDR3 DNA: TGTGCCACCCAGTCTCCGGGGGAGACCCAGTACTTC
clone size: medium-sized
J gene: TRBJ2-5
D gene: .
V gene: TRBV2

CDR3 protein: CASSPQTGSYGYTF
CDR3 DNA: TGTGCCAGCAGCCCACAGACAGGGAGTTATGGCTACACCTTC
clone size: medium-sized
J gene: TRBJ1-2
D gene: TRBD1
V gene: TRBV7-2

CDR3 protein: CATSPQGYGTTGAFF
CDR3 DNA: TGTGCCACCAGCCCCCAGGGGTACGGGACAACTGGAGCTTTCTTT
clone size: few
J gene: TRBJ1-1
D gene: .
V gene: TRBV15